This TCR beta chain was observed in a study of PD-1 blockade in classical Hodgkin lymphoma. Germline V gene data show CDR1 as KGHSH and CDR2 as LQKENI. The germline V and J ends were trimmed by 3 bases and 2 bases, with 2 bases remaining between them. The CDR3 totals 11 residues. As for time point: cycle 4 day 1 (C4D1), after 6 weeks of nivolumab. Each of the patients experienced relapse following autologous stem cell transplantation, and their brentuximab vedotin exposure differed. This table comes from immunoSEQ multiplex PCR, and its TCRdb copy is limited to in-frame clones, with some not included. The repertoire holds tens of thousands of clones, roughly 80% seen once, with about 12% in the top ten.

The TCR originated in a human donor with classical Hodgkin lymphoma. The chain couples TRBV18 to TRBJ2-7; D is unresolved. The input for sequencing was peripheral blood mononuclear cells (PBMCs), taken before the fourth cycle of nivolumab. Here the CDR3 DNA reads TGTGCCAGCTCACCCCCCTACGAGCAGTACTTC. Translating it yields CASSPPYEQYF.